The 27 T cell receptor beta chains below were found in one sample sequenced in a study of blood T cell repertoires in COVID-19. Produced via immunoSEQ multiplex PCR; TCRdb's table is partial and in-frame only. The sample lists some 340,000 clones, more than 75% occurring once. Input material: PBMCs or T cells enriched from blood (not recorded which). All receptors derive from a woman in her 30s who had recovered from COVID-19.

This clone appeared a single time. V is TRBV9 and J is TRBJ2-2; perhaps TRBD1 as D (6 bases). The CDR3 is made up of 15 amino acids. V was cut by 0 bases and J by 5 bases, with 11 bases left in between. Per germline, CDR1 SGDLS and CDR2 YYNGEE. The CDR3 loop reads CASSVASQGTGELFF. As DNA, the CDR3 is TGTGCCAGCAGCGTAGCATCTCAGGGGACCGGGGAGCTGTTTTTT. Supplemented by reference TRBV9 and TRBJ2-2, the full variable domain reads DSGVTQTPKHLITATGQRVTLRCSPRSGDLSVYWYQQSLDQGLQFLIQYYNGEERAKGNILERFSAQQFPDLHSELNLSSLELGDSALYFCASSVASQGTGELFFGEGSRLTVL.

This clone was counted a few times. This sequence joins TRBV19 and TRBJ1-5, with TRBD1 identical over 7 bases. V lost 8 bases to trimming and J lost 2 bases; unmatched junction nucleotides: 18. Germline V gene data show CDR1 as LNHDA and CDR2 as SQIVND (reference sequence). This CDR3 is 18 amino acids long. CDR3 amino acids: CASGLINRGLDGNQPQHF. The CDR3 DNA reads as TGTGCCAGTGGGCTCATTAACAGGGGCCTGGACGGCAATCAGCCCCAGCATTTT.

This clone has only a few counts. The gene calls are TRBV7-2 and TRBJ2-2; the D gene is possibly TRBD1 (6 bases). Germline V gene data show CDR1 as SGHTA and CDR2 as FQGNSA. V was trimmed by 5 bases and J by 0 bases, leaving 10 bases between them. The CDR3 is 15 residues long. The CDR3 sequence: CASSPGAPNTGELFF. Written as DNA, the CDR3 is TGTGCCAGCAGCCCAGGGGCCCCGAACACCGGGGAGCTGTTTTTT.

J is TRBJ1-1 and V is TRBV30; tentative D call: TRBD1 (5 bases). Trimming removed 1 base at V and 4 bases at J, with 16 bases between. The CDR3 sequence is 15 residues long. Germline CDR1 and CDR2: GTSNPN and SVGIG (reference sequence). DNA of the CDR3: TGTGCCTGGAGTGGCGCTTGGGGGGAGGGCACTGAAGCTTTCTTT. Translated, it gives CAWSGAWGEGTEAFF.

V gene TRBV5-4 combines with J gene TRBJ2-5; perhaps TRBD1 as D (5 bases). CDR1 and CDR2 from the germline V gene are SGHNT and YYREEE (reference sequence). The CDR3 length is 17 residues. Trimming removed 1 base at V and 2 bases at J, with 18 bases between. The DNA for the CDR3 is TGTGCCAGCAGCTTGCTAGACGTTCCAGCAGGGCAAGAGACCCAGTACTTC. Amino acid sequence: CASSLLDVPAGQETQYF.

This chain uses TRBV2 with TRBJ1-2; D call uncertain. CDR1 is SNHLY, CDR2 FYNNEI, per germline. This CDR3 is built from 14 residues. V was pared by 3 bases and J by 3 bases, with 11 bases between. The CDR3 DNA reads TGTGCCAGCAGTGATCTAGACGAGGACTATGGCTACACCTTC. Amino acids: CASSDLDEDYGYTF.

About this clone: This sample also contains other DNA sequences that code for the same CDR3. This chain links TRBV12-3 or TRBV12-4 with TRBJ1-5, with TRBD1 identical over 8 bases. CDR3 size: 13 residues. V shed 2 bases and J 6 bases; nucleotides not matched to a gene: 0. The CDR3 region is CASSLTGGQPQHF. CDR3 DNA sequence: TGTGCCAGCAGTTTAACAGGGGGTCAGCCCCAGCATTTT.

This clone was observed once. This sequence joins TRBV19 and TRBJ1-6; D perhaps matches TRBD1 (5 bases). The CDR3 has 15 residues. The germline V gene encodes CDR1 LNHDA and CDR2 SQIVND (reference sequence). V was pared by 6 bases and J by 5 bases, with 14 bases between. The CDR3 here is CASSTRVRDNSPLHF. CDR3 nucleotide sequence: TGTGCCAGTAGCACCAGGGTCAGGGATAATTCACCCCTCCACTTT. The full variable domain, with the rest looked up from reference TRBV19 and TRBJ1-6, is DGGITQSPKYLFRKEGQNVTLSCEQNLNHDAMYWYRQDPGQGLRLIYYSQIVNDFQKGDIAEGYSVSREKKESFPLTVTSAQKNPTAFYLCASSTRVRDNSPLHFGNGTRLTVT.

This sequence joins TRBV11-2 and TRBJ1-1; D might be TRBD1 (6 bases). The CDR3 extends over 15 amino acids. Trimming cost V 0 bases and J 4 bases, with 12 bases left between them. Germline values: CDR1 SGHAT, CDR2 FQNNGV. The CDR3 coding sequence is TGTGCCAGCAGCTTAGACGGCCAGGGGCCCACTGAAGCTTTCTTT. Translated, it gives CASSLDGQGPTEAFF.

This clone was seen more than once but under ten times. One end of the junction varies from germline; a read error may be responsible. The chain combines TRBV7-9 with TRBJ2-1, with 9 bases lining up with TRBD1. Germline V lookup: CDR1 SEHNR, CDR2 FQNEAQ (reference sequence). The CDR3 loop spans 13 amino acids. The CDR3 loop reads CASSLGMGTGWLF. Here the CDR3 DNA reads TGTGCCAGCAGCTTAGGTATGGGGACAGGGTGGCTCTTC.

This clone was detected only once. This chain links TRBV6-6 with TRBJ1-2, with D maybe TRBD1 (6 bases). CDR3 length equals 13 residues. V lost 6 bases, J lost 4 bases, and 12 bases lay in between. Per germline, CDR1 MNHNY and CDR2 SVGAGI (reference sequence). CDR3 nucleotides: TGTGCCAGCAGACCTGGACAGCTCTATGGCTACACCTTC. It is translated as CASRPGQLYGYTF.

V and J are TRBV4-2 and TRBJ2-3; tentative D call: TRBD2 (5 bases). Trimming pared 0 bases from V and 1 base from J, leaving 8 bases between. In germline, CDR1 is LGHNA, CDR2 YNFKEQ. The CDR3 is 15 amino acids. The DNA for the CDR3 is TGTGCCAGCAGCCAAGATCCGAGGGGCACAGATACGCAGTATTTT. This encodes CASSQDPRGTDTQYF.

The J gene is TRBJ1-6, the V gene TRBV5-1, with D unclear. This CDR3 is built from 15 residues. Germline CDR1 reads SGHRS; CDR2 reads YFSETQ. V lost 0 bases and J 8 bases, leaving 12 bases between the germline ends. CDR3 DNA: TGCGCCAGCAGCTTGGGAGGGATCGCGGATTCACCCCTCCACTTT. It encodes CASSLGGIADSPLHF.

The V gene is TRBV19, the J gene TRBJ1-4, with TRBD1 as a possible D gene (5 bases). This CDR3 region has 15 residues. V lost 3 bases, J lost 2 bases, and 10 bases lay in between. Germline assignment: CDR1 LNHDA and CDR2 SQIVND (reference sequence). As DNA, the CDR3 is TGTGCCAGTAGTATCACGACAGTGACTAATGAAAAACTGTTTTTT. It specifies CASSITTVTNEKLFF.

The genes are TRBV19 and TRBJ1-1; maybe TRBD1 (6 bases). The CDR3 has 15 amino acids. Trimming shortened V by 4 bases and J by 6 bases, and 18 bases separated the two germline ends. The germline CDR1 and CDR2 sequences are LNHDA and SQIVND (reference sequence). The DNA of the CDR3 is TGTGCCAGTAGTACTACAAGGGGGAACCCCGCTGAAGCTTTCTTT. It codes for CASSTTRGNPAEAFF.

This clone was detected only a few times. The chain uses TRBV3-1 (or the pseudogene TRBV3-2) and TRBJ1-2; no definite D call. CDR1 LGHDT and CDR2 YNNKEL come from the germline V gene (reference sequence). Trimming left V 0 bases short and J 5 bases short, with 4 bases between. CDR3 size: 12 residues. The CDR3 loop is CASSQERYGYTF. The CDR3 region has the DNA TGTGCCAGCAGCCAAGAGAGGTATGGCTACACCTTC.

At least ten counts were recorded for this clone. V and J are TRBV6-1 and TRBJ2-3, with 11 bases identical to TRBD2. In germline, CDR1 is MNHNS, CDR2 SASEGT. After removal of 1 base from V and 1 base from J, the junction contained 1 base not matched to a gene. There are 16 residues in the CDR3. CDR3 nucleotide sequence: TGTGCCAGCAGTGAAGAACTAGCGGGGGGCACAGATACGCAGTATTTT. This gives the protein CASSEELAGGTDTQYF.

The V and J genes are TRBV28 and TRBJ1-6, with D possibly being TRBD1 (5 bases). Trimming cost V 10 bases and J 6 bases, with 10 bases left between them. The CDR3 has 12 amino acids. Germline loops: CDR1 MDHEN, CDR2 SYDVKM. The CDR3 protein is CATLQGNSPLHF. The DNA of the CDR3 is TGTGCCACCCTTCAGGGTAATTCACCCCTCCACTTT. Full variable domain (outside the CDR3, taken from reference TRBV28 and TRBJ1-6): DVKVTQSSRYLVKRTGEKVFLECVQDMDHENMFWYRQDPGLGLRLIYFSYDVKMKEKGDIPEGYSVSREKKERFSLILESASTNQTSMYLCATLQGNSPLHFGNGTRLTVT.

The J gene is TRBJ1-6, the V gene TRBV6-5, with D perhaps matching TRBD1 (5 bases). This CDR3 comprises 15 residues. CDR1 is MNHEY, CDR2 SVGAGI, per germline. V lost 8 bases and J 7 bases, leaving 18 bases between the germline ends. The CDR3 protein is CASGPRVDGNSPLHF. The CDR3 nucleotides read TGTGCCAGCGGGCCCAGGGTGGACGGGAATTCACCCCTCCACTTT.

For the CDR3, the DNA is TGTGCCAGCGCTCCCCGAAGGGGGACGGGGAATGAAAAACTGTTTTTT. This codes for CASAPRRGTGNEKLFF. The V and J genes are TRBV27 and TRBJ1-4; D perhaps matches TRBD1 (6 bases). Trimming took off 8 bases at V and 5 bases at J, with 21 bases between the two ends. Germline V lookup: CDR1 MNHEY, CDR2 SMNVEV (reference sequence). The CDR3 spans 16 residues.

DNA for the CDR3: TGTGCCAGTAGTATTTCGGGGGACAGGGTCTATGGCTACACCTTC. This sequence encodes CASSISGDRVYGYTF. The V and J genes are TRBV19 and TRBJ1-2; 9 nucleotides align to TRBD1. V shed 3 bases and J 4 bases; nucleotides not matched to a gene: 6. The CDR3 totals 15 residues. The germline gives CDR1 LNHDA, CDR2 SQIVND (reference sequence).

This clone was seen a few times. This chain links TRBV11-1 with TRBJ2-7; D might be TRBD2 (5 bases). The CDR3 contains 15 residues. Germline CDR1 reads SGHAT; CDR2 reads FQDESV (reference sequence). The V end lost 3 bases, the J end lost 5 bases, and 17 bases lay between the germline ends. The CDR3 nucleotides read TGTGCCAGCAGCTTCAGCCCCTTGGTAGCGCACGAGCAGTACTTC. Its translation is CASSFSPLVAHEQYF.

This clone was seen once. The CDR3 DNA reads as TGTGCCAGCAGCGTCCTACCGGGACTAGCGGGGGCAGGGGAGACCCAGTACTTC. It specifies CASSVLPGLAGAGETQYF. V usage is TRBV7-2 and J usage is TRBJ2-5; 14 bases line up with TRBD2. The CDR3 spans 18 residues. The V gene end was trimmed by 5 bases and the J gene end by 5 bases; junction bases not matched to a gene: 13. The germline V gene has CDR1 SGHTA and CDR2 FQGNSA.

V is TRBV25-1 and J is TRBJ2-3, with D tentatively TRBD2 (7 bases). V gave up 3 bases and J gave up 6 bases, with 16 bases separating them. This CDR3 has 15 residues. Per the germline V gene, CDR1 is MGHDK and CDR2 is SYGVNS. The CDR3 protein is CASSDPRGAGDTQYF. Here the CDR3 DNA reads TGTGCCAGCAGTGACCCCCGGGGGGCCGGGGATACGCAGTATTTT.

Details on this clone: This same CDR3 is encoded by further DNA sequences in the sample. The rearrangement uses TRBV24-1 and TRBJ2-3; D is unresolved. Trimming pared 2 bases from V and 0 bases from J, leaving 2 bases between. The CDR3 length is 13 residues. Per the germline V gene, CDR1 is KGHDR and CDR2 is SFDVKD. The CDR3 spells CATSDSSTDTQYF. CDR3 coding DNA: TGTGCCACCAGTGATTCTAGCACAGATACGCAGTATTTT.

The table lists this clone with a few counts. The chain joins TRBV2 to TRBJ1-2, with D possibly being TRBD1 (5 bases). Trimming shortened V by 4 bases and J by 4 bases, and 10 bases separated the two germline ends. Looked up from germline, CDR1 is SNHLY and CDR2 is FYNNEI. This CDR3 is built from 13 residues. The CDR3 bases are TGTGCCAGCAGTGGGGAGGGGACCTATGGCTACACCTTC. As protein: CASSGEGTYGYTF.

This clone was seen once. The chain is built from TRBV5-6 and TRBJ1-1, with 9 bases fitting TRBD1. V gave up 4 bases and J gave up 5 bases; unmatched junction bases: 12. CDR1 and CDR2 from the germline V gene are SGHDT and YYEEEE. This CDR3 contains 16 residues. CDR3 sequence reads: CASSLGTGLRGTEAFF. DNA of the CDR3: TGTGCCAGCAGCCTAGGGACAGGGCTGAGAGGAACTGAAGCTTTCTTT.